This TCR beta chain stems from a study of blood T cells in healthy people across ages. About this clonotype: No antigen is known for it.

Study results and limitations: Naive T cell percentage showed a strong correlation with TCR beta diversity.

Germline V CDR1 and CDR2: MDHEN, SYDVKM. This CDR3 has 12 residues. Deletions cut 3 bases from V and 14 bases from J, with 14 bases between. Combining a sample-barcoded 5' primer with a J-beta primer mix, a second PCR ran for roughly 7 to 11 cycles. TCRdb re-called the 5' RACE reads through MiXCR, storing one row per CDR3 protein. The sample includes hundreds of thousands of distinct CDR3 sequences, roughly 64% of them seen just once. This receptor was obtained from a man aged 25-40 years in good health. The sample taken for sequencing was blood. This chain connects TRBV28 to TRBJ2-1; D is uncertain. The CDR3 nucleotides are TGTGCCAGCAGTTTGTATAGGAGTCGGGAGTTCTTC. Residues: CASSLYRSREFF.